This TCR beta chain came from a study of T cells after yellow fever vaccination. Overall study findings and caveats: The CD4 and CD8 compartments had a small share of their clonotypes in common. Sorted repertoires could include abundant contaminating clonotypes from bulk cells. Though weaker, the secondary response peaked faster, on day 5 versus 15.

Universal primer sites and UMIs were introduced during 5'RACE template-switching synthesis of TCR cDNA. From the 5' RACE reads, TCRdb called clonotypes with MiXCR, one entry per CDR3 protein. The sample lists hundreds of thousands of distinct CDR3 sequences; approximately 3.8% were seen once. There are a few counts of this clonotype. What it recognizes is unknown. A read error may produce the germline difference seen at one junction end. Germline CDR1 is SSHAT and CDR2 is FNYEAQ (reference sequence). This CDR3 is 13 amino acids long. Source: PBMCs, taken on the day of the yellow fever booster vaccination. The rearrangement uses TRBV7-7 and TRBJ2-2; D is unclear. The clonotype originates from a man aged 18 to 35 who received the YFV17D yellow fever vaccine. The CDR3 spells CASSLDTVGELFF. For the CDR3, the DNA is TGTGCTAGCAGCTTAGACACGGTCGGGGAGCTGTTTTTT.